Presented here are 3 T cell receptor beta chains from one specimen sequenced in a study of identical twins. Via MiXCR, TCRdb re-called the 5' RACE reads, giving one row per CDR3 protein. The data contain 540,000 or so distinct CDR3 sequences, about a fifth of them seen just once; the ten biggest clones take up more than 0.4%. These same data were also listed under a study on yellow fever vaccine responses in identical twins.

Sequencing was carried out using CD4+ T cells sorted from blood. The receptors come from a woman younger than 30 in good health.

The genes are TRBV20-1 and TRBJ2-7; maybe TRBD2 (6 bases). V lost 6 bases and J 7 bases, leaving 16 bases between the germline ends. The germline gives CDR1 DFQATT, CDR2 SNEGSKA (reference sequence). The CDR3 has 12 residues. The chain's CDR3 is CSANGPRGEQYF. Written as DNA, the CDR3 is TGCAGTGCGAACGGACCTCGGGGGGAGCAGTACTTC.

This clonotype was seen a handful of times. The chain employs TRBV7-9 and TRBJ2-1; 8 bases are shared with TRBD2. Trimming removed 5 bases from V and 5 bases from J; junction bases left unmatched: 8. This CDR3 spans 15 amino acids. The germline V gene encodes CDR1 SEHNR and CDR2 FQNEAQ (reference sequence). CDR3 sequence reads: CASSPAGTRNNEQFF. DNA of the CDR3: TGTGCCAGCAGCCCCGCCGGGACTAGAAACAATGAGCAGTTCTTC.

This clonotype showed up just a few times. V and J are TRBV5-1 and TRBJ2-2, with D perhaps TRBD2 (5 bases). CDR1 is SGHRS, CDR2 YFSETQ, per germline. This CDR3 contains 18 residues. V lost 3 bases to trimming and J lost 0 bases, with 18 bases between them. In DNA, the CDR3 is TGCGCCAGCAGCTCCCCCAGCGGAGCCACTACGAACACCGGGGAGCTGTTTTTT. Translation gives CASSSPSGATTNTGELFF.